Described below is a single T cell receptor (beta chain) sequence and its context. Its antigen is unidentified. TCR beta libraries were made by quantitative 5'-RACE with molecular barcodes. TCRdb re-derived calls from the 5' RACE reads in MiXCR, one entry per CDR3 protein. Of 350,000 to 550,000 distinct CDR3 sequences listed, roughly 27% are singletons. These data are taken from a study of CD8 T cells in ankylosing spondylitis. General observations from the study: The study identified a TCR beta motif of under ten highly homologous variants that appeared characteristic of ankylosing spondylitis blood. Reactive arthritis synovial fluid and blood previously showed some of these motif variants. Disease-linked clones reportedly concentrated significantly in matched ankylosing spondylitis synovial fluid. Disease-associated clones were CD8+ and fairly uncommon in peripheral blood.

CDR1 is DFQATT and CDR2 is SNEGSKA in the germline V gene (reference sequence). V dropped 5 bases and J dropped 0 bases, with 15 bases sitting between them. This CDR3 has 15 amino acids. The clonotype comes from a male donor with ankylosing spondylitis. Material for sequencing was blood, either unsorted or a sorted T cell fraction (not recorded which). The V gene is TRBV20-1, the J gene TRBJ2-3; a possible D gene is TRBD2 (6 bases). The CDR3 sequence is CSALIADPSTDTQYF. The CDR3 bases are TGCAGTGCTCTCATAGCGGACCCTAGCACAGATACGCAGTATTTT.